These T cell receptor beta chains were read from a single sample in a study of CD8+ T cells in alopecia areata. The assay was immunoSEQ multiplex PCR, and TCRdb's table has in-frame clones only and misses some. The data contain a few hundred thousand clones, over 60% of them singletons. Material: CD4+ T cells sorted from blood, obtained at approximately week 42, from a patient treated with tofacitinib. Receptors were obtained from a human donor with alopecia areata. Each CDR3 is given with its conserved first and last residue. Fields, in order: J gene, clone size, V gene, D gene, CDR3 DNA, CDR3 protein. The D gene is left open where the match is weak. Size is stated for part of the rows, as once, few or many counts, or as a class when the clone is expanded.

>TRBJ2-2|-|TRBV7-3|-
TGTGCCAGCAGCTTTCGGGACACCGGGGAGCTGTTTTTT
CASSFRDTGELFF
>TRBJ2-3|-|TRBV6-1|-
TGTGCCAGCAGTTCGACAGGAACAGATACGCAGTATTTT
CASSSTGTDTQYF
>TRBJ2-1|-|TRBV7-3|-
TGTGCCAGCAGCAAAAGGGTAGCCGATGAGCAGTTCTTC
CASSKRVADEQFF
>TRBJ2-7|-|TRBV18|TRBD1
TGTGCCAGCTCACCTCTAGGACAGGGGGCGCGGGAGCAGTACTTC
CASSPLGQGAREQYF
>TRBJ1-1|-|TRBV6-5|-
TGTGCCAGCAGTTCCCTGGACATGAACACTGAAGCTTTCTTT
CASSSLDMNTEAFF
>TRBJ1-1|once|TRBV29-1|-
TGCAGCGTTGCCGGAGCTCCTGAAGCTTTCTTT
CSVAGAPEAFF
>TRBJ1-1|-|TRBV29-1|-
TGCAGCGTTGAATTGGGGGGGCGATACACTGAAGCTTTCTTT
CSVELGGRYTEAFF
>TRBJ2-1|-|TRBV23-1|TRBD1
TGCGCCAGCACCCCACTGAACCGGGACAGGGTATTAAGTGAGCAGTTCTTC
CASTPLNRDRVLSEQFF
>TRBJ1-2|-|TRBV2|-
TGTGCCAGCAGTAAATCAGGGAACTATGGCTACACCTTC
CASSKSGNYGYTF
>TRBJ1-5|-|TRBV5-1|-
TGCGCCAGCTCTATGTCGGGGGCTGGTGGTCAGCCCCAGCATTTT
CASSMSGAGGQPQHF
>TRBJ2-1|-|TRBV29-1|TRBD2
TGCAGCGTTTCGTTAGCGGGGGGGCCCAGTGAGCAGTTCTTC
CSVSLAGGPSEQFF
>TRBJ2-2|-|TRBV19|-
TGTGCCAGTAGTTTCGGGAACACCGGGGAGCTGTTTTTT
CASSFGNTGELFF
>TRBJ2-6|few|TRBV11-1|-
TGTGCCAGCAGTCCCGGACAGTCCTCTGGGGCCAACGTCCTGACTTTC
CASSPGQSSGANVLTF
>TRBJ2-5|few|TRBV29-1|-
TGCAGCGTTGAACGGGACATCGAAGAGACCCAGTACTTC
CSVERDIEETQYF
>TRBJ1-1|-|TRBV29-1|TRBD1
TGCAGCGTTGTAGGACAGGCGAACACTGAAGCTTTCTTT
CSVVGQANTEAFF
>TRBJ2-3|-|TRBV9|TRBD2
TGTGCCAGCAGCGTAGGTATACTAGCGGGGGGGCCGGTCGGAGATACGCAGTATTTT
CASSVGILAGGPVGDTQYF
>TRBJ1-4|-|TRBV27|-
TGTGCCAGCAGTTTATCTGGGACGACTAATGAAAAACTGTTTTTT
CASSLSGTTNEKLFF
>TRBJ1-1|few|TRBV11-1|-
TGTGCCAGCAGCTTAGAGGGGAACACTGAAGCTTTCTTT
CASSLEGNTEAFF
>TRBJ1-1|-|TRBV29-1|-
TGCAGCGTTGAAATCTTCCTGACTGATAACACTGAAGCTTTCTTT
CSVEIFLTDNTEAFF
>TRBJ2-3|-|TRBV30|TRBD1
TGTGCCTGGAGTGTAGGGGACAGGGGAACAGATACGCAGTATTTT
CAWSVGDRGTDTQYF
>TRBJ2-3|-|TRBV5-1|TRBD1
TGCGCCAGCAGCTTGGGGACAGGTGCCCCTTCTAGCACAGATACGCAGTATTTT
CASSLGTGAPSSTDTQYF
>TRBJ2-1|-|TRBV30|-
TGTGCCTGGAGTGCCACCCGGCGAAGGGTCCAACTCTACAATGAGCAGTTCTTC
CAWSATRRRVQLYNEQFF
>TRBJ1-5|-|TRBV19|-
TGTGCCAGTAGTATCAATCAGGACAATCAGCCCCAGCATTTT
CASSINQDNQPQHF